Shown below are 21 T cell receptor beta chains from a single sample sequenced in a study of T cells in Graves' hyperthyroidism and ophthalmopathy. Researchers amplified the TCR beta CDR3 regions from RNA transcripts. Carried out on the TCR CDR3, a first-round RT-PCR used the HTBI primer set. TCRdb reanalysed the multiplex PCR reads using MiXCR and keeps one entry per CDR3 protein. The sample lists about 290,000 distinct CDR3 sequences; 15% to 20% were seen once. Sequences were obtained from blood. Source of these receptors: a man aged 45-60 years with Graves' ophthalmopathy.

There are many counts of this clonotype. J is TRBJ1-6 and V is TRBV6-1, with D unclear. This CDR3 spans 14 amino acids. V gave up 3 bases and J gave up 6 bases, with 9 bases separating them. Looked up from germline, CDR1 is MNHNS and CDR2 is SASEGT. CDR3 in DNA: TGTGCCAGCAGTGAGAGACGGATTAATTCACCCCTCCACTTT. Protein sequence: CASSERRINSPLHF.

The J gene is TRBJ2-3, the V gene TRBV7-9, with 9 bases aligning to TRBD1. The germline CDR1 and CDR2 sequences are SEHNR and FQNEAQ (reference sequence). This CDR3 has 18 amino acids. Unmatched junction bases numbered 16, after V lost 1 base and J lost 8 bases. The CDR3 loop reads CASSLGGTGTGTSITQYF. CDR3 sequence (DNA): TGTGCCAGCAGCTTAGGAGGTACGGGGACAGGGACTTCCATTACGCAGTATTTT.

The rearrangement links TRBV15 to TRBJ2-1; 13 bases are shared with TRBD2. This CDR3 has 18 residues. With 1 base clipped from V and 9 bases from J, the junction kept 12 bases outside the gene matches. Germline V gene data show CDR1 as LNHNV and CDR2 as YYDKDF (reference sequence). As DNA, the CDR3 is TGTGCCACCAGCAGAGTTCACACTAGCGGGGGGGGGGGGGGTGAGCAGTTCTTC. Encoded protein: CATSRVHTSGGGGGEQFF.

In its sample, this clonotype was seen a few times. V usage is TRBV27 and J usage is TRBJ2-3; 10 nucleotides agree with TRBD1. The germline CDR1 and CDR2 sequences are MNHEY and SMNVEV (reference sequence). V was clipped by 5 bases and J by 3 bases; unmatched bases: 8. The CDR3 extends over 16 amino acids. The CDR3 sequence: CASSPRQGAKTDTQYF. Written as DNA, the CDR3 is TGTGCCAGCAGTCCCCGACAGGGGGCTAAGACAGATACGCAGTATTTT.

This clonotype was picked up many times. This sequence joins TRBV28 and TRBJ1-5; 8 bases match TRBD1. The V gene end was trimmed by 3 bases and the J gene end by 6 bases; junction bases not matched to a gene: 1. This CDR3 has 13 amino acids. CDR1 is MDHEN, CDR2 SYDVKM, per germline. CDR3 in DNA: TGTGCCAGCAGTTTGGACAGGGTTCAGCCCCAGCATTTT. This encodes CASSLDRVQPQHF.

V and J are TRBV15 and TRBJ1-4, with D unclear. Germline V gene sequence: CDR1 LNHNV, CDR2 YYDKDF (reference sequence). The V gene lost 1 base and the J gene lost 3 bases, with 6 bases spanning the gap. This CDR3 contains 14 residues. CDR3 nucleotides: TGTGCCACCAGCAGAGGGAACGCTAATGAAAAACTGTTTTTT. Its protein product is CATSRGNANEKLFF.

A few counts support this clonotype. V usage is TRBV19 and J usage is TRBJ2-3; 13 nucleotides align to TRBD2. The length of the CDR3 is 21 residues. V lost 2 bases and J lost 0; bases outside the gene matches: 14. Per germline, CDR1 LNHDA and CDR2 SQIVND (reference sequence). In DNA, the CDR3 is TGTGCCAGTAGTATAATTCCGGGACTAGCGGGATTTTCACCCAGCACAGATACGCAGTATTTT. As protein: CASSIIPGLAGFSPSTDTQYF.

This chain joins TRBV10-2 and TRBJ2-2; 11 bases fit TRBD1. Per germline, CDR1 WSHSY and CDR2 SAAADI. V trimming: 8 bases; J trimming: 6 bases; junction bases outside the gene matches: 17. The length of the CDR3 is 18 residues. The CDR3 DNA follows: TGCGCCAGCTGGGTTCCTTCCGGGACAGGGGGAAACCCCGGGGAGCTGTTTTTT. This gives the protein CASWVPSGTGGNPGELFF.

Written as DNA, the CDR3 is TGTGCCAGTAGTATAAGAGGGACTAGCGGGAGAGGAACCGGGGAGCTGTTTTTT. Its protein product is CASSIRGTSGRGTGELFF. The chain carries TRBV19 and TRBJ2-2; TRBD2 agrees at 14 bases. V shed 2 bases, J shed 5 bases, and the junction held 7 bases outside the gene matches. The CDR3 is made up of 18 amino acids. In germline, CDR1 is LNHDA, CDR2 SQIVND (reference sequence).

This clonotype was recorded many times. This chain links TRBV11-2 with TRBJ2-3; 8 bases fit TRBD2. Germline values: CDR1 SGHAT, CDR2 FQNNGV. The CDR3 covers 16 residues. V was clipped by 1 base and J by 4 bases; unmatched bases: 7. Here the CDR3 reads CASSLGNSGMPDTQYF. The CDR3 DNA reads TGTGCCAGCAGCTTAGGTAATAGCGGGATGCCAGATACGCAGTATTTT.

This clonotype was observed a handful of times. The chain uses TRBV30 and TRBJ2-2; TRBD2 agrees at 9 bases. Per germline, CDR1 GTSNPN and CDR2 SVGIG (reference sequence). Unmatched junction bases numbered 8, after V lost 3 bases and J lost 6 bases. This CDR3 is 15 amino acids long. The CDR3 DNA reads TGTGCCTGGAGGCGTCCTGGCGGGAGGGCCGGGGAGCTGTTTTTT. Residues: CAWRRPGGRAGELFF. Full variable domain (outside the CDR3, taken from reference TRBV30 and TRBJ2-2): SQTIHQWPATLVQPVGSPLSLECTVEGTSNPNLYWYRQAAGRGLQLLFYSVGIGQISSEVPQNLSASRPQDRQFILSSKKLLLSDSGFYLCAWRRPGGRAGELFFGEGSRLTVL.

This clonotype was counted many times. This rearrangement joins TRBV20-1 to TRBJ2-5; 8 bases align to TRBD2. CDR3 length equals 16 residues. Germline-derived CDR1 and CDR2 are DFQATT and SNEGSKA (reference sequence). Trimming took 3 bases from V and 1 from J; bases not matched to a gene: 10. The CDR3 loop reads CSARGGTSGRQETQYF. The CDR3 region has the DNA TGCAGTGCTAGGGGGGGAACTAGCGGTCGCCAAGAGACCCAGTACTTC.

The rearrangement joins TRBV5-8 to TRBJ1-1, with D perhaps TRBD1 (6 bases). CDR3 length: 15 amino acids. The germline V and J ends were trimmed by 2 bases and 1 base, with 12 bases remaining between them. The V gene's germline CDR1 is SGHTS and CDR2 YDEGEE. The CDR3 DNA follows: TGTGCCAGCAGCTTCTGGGACACCCGGAACACTGAAGCTTTCTTT. Translation gives CASSFWDTRNTEAFF. Full variable domain (remainder filled in from reference TRBV5-8 and TRBJ1-1): EAGVTQSPTHLIKTRGQQATLRCSPISGHTSVYWYQQALGLGLQFLLWYDEGEERNRGNFPPRFSGRQFPNYSSELNVNALELEDSALYLCASSFWDTRNTEAFFGQGTRLTVV.

Only a few counts were recorded for this clonotype. The rearrangement uses TRBV19 and TRBJ1-2, with no clear D. V was pared by 7 bases and J by 8 bases, with 11 bases between. The CDR3 contains 11 residues. Germline CDR1 is LNHDA and CDR2 is SQIVND (reference sequence). The CDR3 spells CASNLGGGYTF. The CDR3 DNA reads as TGTGCCAGTAACCTGGGAGGAGGCTACACCTTC.

A few counts support this clonotype. One end of the junction is discordant with germline, which a read error may explain. The gene calls are TRBV28 and TRBJ2-1; D not resolved. CDR3 length: 13 amino acids. The germline V gene has CDR1 MDHEN and CDR2 SYDVKM. CDR3 nucleotides: TGTGCCAGCAGCTATGTCAGTAACAATGAGCAGCTCTTC. This sequence encodes CASSYVSNNEQLF.

The chain joins TRBV5-1 to TRBJ1-3, with D uncertain. Trimming took 2 bases from V and 0 from J, leaving 12 bases between them. This CDR3 region has 16 residues. Germline V gene lookup returns CDR1 SGHRS and CDR2 YFSETQ. The CDR3 protein is CASSFRAPSSGNTIYF. CDR3 bases: TGCGCCAGCAGCTTTCGGGCACCGAGCTCTGGAAACACCATATATTTT.

The CDR3, as DNA: TGTGCCAGCAGCGGGACAGGGAGGGGAAACACCATATATTTT. It is translated as CASSGTGRGNTIYF. The V call is TRBV2, the J call TRBJ1-3; 9 nucleotides agree with TRBD1. Germline V gives CDR1 SNHLY, CDR2 FYNNEI. This CDR3 is 14 amino acids long. With V trimmed by 6 bases and J by 4 bases, 4 bases remained unmatched.

This clonotype was seen more than once but under ten times. The J gene is TRBJ2-2, the V gene TRBV7-8; the D call may be TRBD1 or TRBD2 (5 bases each). From germline, CDR1 is SGHVS and CDR2 FQNEAQ. V lost 3 bases and J lost 6, with 17 bases in between. The CDR3 sequence is 16 residues long. As DNA, the CDR3 is TGTGCCAGCAGCTTTAGGGACCTGGCCGTAGCCGGGGAGCTGTTTTTT. It is translated as CASSFRDLAVAGELFF.

CDR3 in amino acids: CASSIAGEYYEQYF. The CDR3, as DNA: TGTGCCAGTAGTATAGCGGGAGAGTATTACGAGCAGTACTTC. This chain connects TRBV19 to TRBJ2-7; maybe TRBD2 (6 bases). The V and J ends lost 1 base and 4 bases respectively, with 11 bases between them. The CDR3 has 14 residues. Germline-derived CDR1 and CDR2 are LNHDA and SQIVND (reference sequence).

This clonotype was found many times. This sequence joins TRBV3-1 and TRBJ2-2; D may correspond to TRBD1 or TRBD2 (5 bases each). V gave up 0 bases and J gave up 2 bases, with 13 bases separating them. The CDR3 totals 17 residues. Germline values: CDR1 LGHDT, CDR2 YNNKEL (reference sequence). The CDR3 nucleotides read TGTGCCAGCAGCCAAGATCCCCGGGACCTTAACACCGGGGAGCTGTTTTTT. Encoded protein: CASSQDPRDLNTGELFF.

Concerning this clonotype: This may be a read error: a much more frequent sequence differs by one nucleotide. The conserved final phenylalanine or tryptophan is absent from the CDR3, which likely points to a read error. V is TRBV28 and J is TRBJ1-2; D ambiguous. The V end was cut by 2 bases, the J end by 8 bases, with 9 bases between. Germline V lookup: CDR1 MDHEN, CDR2 SYDVKM. This CDR3 spans 12 amino acids. CDR3 sequence (DNA): TGTGCCAGCAGTTTAGCCCGTCGGGGCTACACCCTC. Amino acid sequence: CASSLARRGYTL.